This T cell receptor (beta chain) was profiled in a study of identical twins. General study findings and limits: Cord blood beta clonotypes that were abundant carried fewer insertions, and memory repertoires showed no such trend.

This CDR3 spans 14 amino acids. Germline assignment: CDR1 SGHTA and CDR2 FQGNSA. Trimming removed 5 bases from V and 6 bases from J; junction bases left unmatched: 7. In this sample, this clonotype turned up a few times. The antigen is not known. TCRdb analysed the 5' RACE reads with MiXCR anew, one entry per CDR3 protein. The repertoire holds about 520,000 distinct CDR3 sequences, with 22% as singletons. These sequences were also reported in another study, on T cells expressing NK-cell markers. Per that paper: It was from sorted CD3+CD56+NKG2C+, CD3+CD56+NKG2C- and CD3+CD56-NKG2C+ T cells that TCR beta repertoires came. The contribution of dominant NKG2C+ clonotypes to CD8+ T cells in five to seven donors was roughly 1.0-7.5%. For a few donors, these clonotypes were likewise the leading ones in the CD3+CD56-NKG2C+ fraction.

The sequenced sample consisted of CD4+ T cells sorted from blood. The J gene is TRBJ2-4, the V gene TRBV7-2; TRBD1 aligns across 7 bases. The sequence was collected from a woman under 30 in good health. The CDR3 nucleotides are TGTGCCAGCAGCCAGATGACAGGGCCAAACATTCAGTACTTC. Translated: CASSQMTGPNIQYF.